The entry that follows covers one T cell receptor beta chain sequence. Its target is not known. In germline, CDR1 is SEHNR, CDR2 FQNEAQ (reference sequence). This CDR3 has 16 amino acids. Germline trimming cut 3 bases from V and 4 bases from J; bases unmatched to any gene: 7. The unexposed donors gave CD4+ T cells in about 2011-2018, prior to COVID-19. Naive and memory CD4+ T cells were separated from cryopreserved PBMCs. This sample is drawn from a study of CD4 T cells in relation to SARS-CoV-2 and coronaviruses. On the study more broadly: The HLA restriction of the shared crossreactive spike epitopes was mapped.

Deep TCR-beta sequencing used DNA from uncultured naive and memory CD4+ T cells. TCRdb's copy holds only in-frame clones and misses some; the assay was immunoSEQ multiplex PCR. The data show around 56,000 clones, with about nine tenths seen just once and around 1.3% held by the top ten. Broader study findings: SARS-CoV-2-driven expansion was significantly weaker in crossreactive than monoreactive clones.

The receptor comes from a human donor in good health. Sequenced sample: memory CD4+ T cells from PBMCs. This chain links TRBV7-9 with TRBJ1-5; TRBD1 matches at 9 bases. The CDR3 region is CASSFYSGTGNQPQHF. The CDR3 DNA follows: TGTGCCAGCAGCTTCTACTCGGGGACAGGGAATCAGCCCCAGCATTTT.